This TCR beta chain was captured in a study of Ad26.COV2.S vaccination and SARS-CoV-2 variants. As for the study in general: Recipients of Ad26.COV2.S got it intramuscularly, once or twice 56 days apart. General study results and limits: Vaccinated individuals (as opposed to placebo recipients) had higher spike-specific TCR breadth.

This CDR3 is built from 13 residues. V gave up 9 bases and J gave up 4 bases, with 15 bases separating them. CDR1 is WSHSY and CDR2 is SAAADI in the germline V gene. Treatment given: approximately 18 received Ad26.COV2.S at low or high dose, single or two shots; several received placebo; per-sample allocation not given. Collection of the samples took place on day 63 after the first injection of vaccine or placebo. Aged 18-55 years, donor was enrolled in Boston in about 2020. With regard to this clone: Its antigen is unknown.

Profiled with immunoSEQ multiplex PCR; TCRdb holds only in-frame clones, not every one. The sample holds more than 250,000 clones, roughly 86% seen once. The chain is built from TRBV10-2 and TRBJ2-5, with D perhaps TRBD1 or TRBD2 (6 bases each). The receptor was derived from a person aged 18-60 years who received the Ad26.COV2.S COVID-19 vaccine or a placebo. Sequenced here: peripheral blood, sampled in a trial of Ad26.COV2.S vaccine versus placebo. CDR3 protein: CASAGGRGETQYF. CDR3 sequence (DNA): TGCGCCAGTGCCGGGGGCCGGGGAGAGACCCAGTACTTC.